Shown below are 24 T cell receptor beta chains from a single sample sequenced in a study of blood T cell repertoires in COVID-19. Generated by immunoSEQ multiplex PCR, the TCRdb table keeps only in-frame clones and is missing some. The sample has roughly 50,000 clones; around 81% are singletons. The material sequenced was peripheral blood. The receptors originated from a woman aged 55-69 years with acute or convalescent COVID-19.

DNA for the CDR3: TGTGCCAGCAGTTTACGACAGGGAGGTGGAAACACCATATATTTT. Protein sequence: CASSLRQGGGNTIYF. This chain joins TRBV27 and TRBJ1-3, with 7 nucleotides matching TRBD1. The CDR3 runs to 15 residues. V trimming: 2 bases; J trimming: 3 bases; junction bases outside the gene matches: 4. In germline, CDR1 is MNHEY, CDR2 SMNVEV (reference sequence).

This chain joins TRBV6-5 and TRBJ1-1, with 7 positions matching TRBD1. V was pared by 5 bases and J by 0 bases, with 3 bases of the junction left unmatched. The germline gives CDR1 MNHEY, CDR2 SVGAGI. This CDR3 spans 14 amino acids. CDR3 loop: CASSIRGVNTEAFF. CDR3 in DNA: TGTGCCAGCAGTATCAGGGGGGTGAACACTGAAGCTTTCTTT.

The genes are TRBV11-1 and TRBJ2-2, with 9 nucleotides matching TRBD1. The CDR3 length is 16 residues. Losses at the gene ends were 5 bases for V and 4 bases for J; bases not matched to a gene: 8. Per germline, CDR1 SGHAT and CDR2 FQDESV (reference sequence). The CDR3 bases are TGTGCCAGCAGCATGGGACAGGGAGAGGGCACCGGGGAGCTGTTTTTT. Protein sequence: CASSMGQGEGTGELFF.

The chain links TRBV5-1 to TRBJ1-1, with a tentative D call TRBD1 (6 bases). The V gene lost 3 bases and the J gene lost 10 bases, with 28 bases spanning the gap. Germline V gene data show CDR1 as SGHRS and CDR2 as YFSETQ. This CDR3 comprises 17 residues. In nucleotides, the CDR3 is TGCGCCAGCAGCTCGGATTATCGGACAGCGCAAACCAAGGGAGCTTTCTTT. Translating it yields CASSSDYRTAQTKGAFF.

The genes are TRBV9 and TRBJ2-2; 7 bases map to TRBD1. The CDR3 is 15 residues long. The V and J ends lost 3 bases and 4 bases, in that order; junction bases with no gene match: 6. Germline CDR1 reads SGDLS; CDR2 reads YYNGEE. The CDR3 DNA reads as TGTGCCAGCAGCGCAGAGGGGGCGCCCACCGGGGAGCTGTTTTTT. Translation gives CASSAEGAPTGELFF.

CDR3 sequence reads: CASKGTGLTDTQYF. CDR3 sequence (DNA): TGTGCCAGCAAAGGGACAGGACTTACAGATACGCAGTATTTT. The rearrangement links TRBV27 to TRBJ2-3, with TRBD1 matching over 8 bases. J lost 3 bases, V lost 7 bases, and 6 bases had no gene match. Germline values: CDR1 MNHEY, CDR2 SMNVEV (reference sequence). This CDR3 has 14 amino acids.

CDR3: CASSSSQGASGNTIYF. The CDR3 nucleotides read TGCGCCAGCAGCTCATCCCAGGGTGCCTCTGGAAACACCATATATTTT. The V call is TRBV5-1, the J call TRBJ1-3; D might be TRBD1 (5 bases). V was shortened by 3 bases and J by 0 bases, with 13 bases between the two germline ends. In germline, CDR1 is SGHRS, CDR2 YFSETQ. This CDR3 is 16 amino acids long.

This rearrangement joins TRBV19 to TRBJ2-2; no firm D call. The CDR3 contains 12 residues. The germline V gene encodes CDR1 LNHDA and CDR2 SQIVND (reference sequence). Trimming left V 0 bases short and J 7 bases short, with 3 bases between. CDR3 sequence: CASSIELGELFF. CDR3 nucleotide sequence: TGTGCCAGTAGTATAGAACTCGGGGAGCTGTTTTTT. Based on the CDR3 plus reference TRBV19 and TRBJ2-2, the full variable domain is DGGITQSPKYLFRKEGQNVTLSCEQNLNHDAMYWYRQDPGQGLRLIYYSQIVNDFQKGDIAEGYSVSREKKESFPLTVTSAQKNPTAFYLCASSIELGELFFGEGSRLTVL.

This clone was found once. The V call is TRBV18, the J call TRBJ1-6; 7 bases agree with TRBD1. The ends lost 5 bases at V and 6 bases at J; junction bases unmatched: 10. CDR1 and CDR2 (germline): KGHSH, LQKENI. The CDR3 sequence is 16 residues long. The DNA for the CDR3 is TGTGCCAGCTCAGCTGACAGGGTTGGAGGTAATTCACCCCTCCACTTT. It specifies CASSADRVGGNSPLHF.

The chain carries TRBV5-6 and TRBJ2-5, with 10 bases lining up with TRBD1. The trim removed 0 bases at V and 5 bases at J, leaving 7 bases unmatched. The CDR3 totals 16 residues. Germline CDR1 and CDR2: SGHDT and YYEEEE. The CDR3 is CASSLVWDRGGETQYF. The CDR3 DNA is TGTGCCAGCAGCTTGGTCTGGGACAGGGGAGGGGAGACCCAGTACTTC.

The V gene is TRBV30, the J gene TRBJ2-4; 11 bases match TRBD2. This CDR3 spans 14 amino acids. The trim removed 2 bases at V and 9 bases at J, leaving 6 bases unmatched. CDR1 and CDR2 from the germline V gene are GTSNPN and SVGIG (reference sequence). The CDR3 here is CAWSRTSGSPIQYF. The DNA for the CDR3 is TGTGCCTGGAGTAGGACTAGCGGGTCTCCCATTCAGTACTTC.

This clone has a single count. The CDR3 DNA reads as TGCGCCAGCAGCTCCCTTGGCCGGGTTAGGAACGAGCAGTACTTC. Translated, it gives CASSSLGRVRNEQYF. The chain combines TRBV5-1 with TRBJ2-7; unclear D gene. From germline, CDR1 is SGHRS and CDR2 YFSETQ. This CDR3 has 15 amino acids. V lost 3 bases, J lost 5 bases, and 18 bases lay in between.

The chain has TRBV5-1 and TRBJ2-7, with 9 bases identical to TRBD1. CDR1 is SGHRS and CDR2 is YFSETQ in the germline V gene. Losses at the gene ends were 4 bases for V and 2 bases for J; bases not matched to a gene: 4. The CDR3 covers 14 residues. CDR3 bases: TGCGCCAGCAGCGGAGGACAGGGGACCTACGAGCAGTACTTC. It codes for CASSGGQGTYEQYF.

This clone was seen only once. The chain recombines TRBV6-6 with TRBJ2-7, with TRBD1 matching 7 bases. CDR3 length equals 14 residues. J was trimmed by 4 bases and V by 2 bases; bases with no gene match: 5. Germline loops: CDR1 MNHNY, CDR2 SVGAGI (reference sequence). The CDR3 DNA follows: TGTGCCAGCAGTTACGACAGGGCCCAGTACGAGCAGTACTTC. This codes for CASSYDRAQYEQYF.

The genes are TRBV19 and TRBJ1-5; 7 bases agree with TRBD1. The V gene end was trimmed by 0 bases and the J gene end by 3 bases; junction bases not matched to a gene: 8. The CDR3 is 17 residues long. Germline loops: CDR1 LNHDA, CDR2 SQIVND (reference sequence). CDR3 loop: CASSIDPGQIFNQPQHF. The DNA of the CDR3 is TGTGCCAGTAGTATAGATCCGGGACAGATCTTCAATCAGCCCCAGCATTTT.

As DNA, the CDR3 is TGTGCCAGTAGTATCCACAGGGGCAGGGTTCTCTATGGCTACACCTTC. Amino acids: CASSIHRGRVLYGYTF. The chain has TRBV19 and TRBJ1-2; 7 nucleotides agree with TRBD1. Germline-derived CDR1 and CDR2 are LNHDA and SQIVND (reference sequence). The V and J ends lost 3 bases and 4 bases, in that order; junction bases with no gene match: 11. CDR3 length: 16 residues.

Comment on this clone: This sample includes further DNA sequences coding for the same CDR3. The V and J genes are TRBV7-2 and TRBJ2-1; 8 bases map to TRBD2. There are 15 residues in the CDR3. Germline V lookup: CDR1 SGHTA, CDR2 FQGNSA. V gave up 5 bases and J gave up 4 bases; unmatched junction bases: 7. CDR3 sequence: CASSLTSGPYNEQFF. Here the CDR3 DNA reads TGTGCCAGCAGCCTTACTAGCGGCCCATACAATGAGCAGTTCTTC.

This chain connects TRBV24-1 to TRBJ2-1; D gene uncertain. There are 12 residues in the CDR3. Trimming took off 0 bases at V and 10 bases at J, with 6 bases between the two ends. In germline, CDR1 is KGHDR, CDR2 SFDVKD. The CDR3 sequence is CATSDLNSEQFF. DNA for the CDR3: TGTGCCACCAGTGATTTGAATTCAGAGCAGTTCTTC.

The chain carries TRBV6-5 and TRBJ2-7; TRBD1 matches at 8 bases. Trimming removed 8 bases from V and 1 base from J; junction bases left unmatched: 7. The CDR3 consists of 14 residues. Germline V gene data show CDR1 as MNHEY and CDR2 as SVGAGI. The CDR3 reads CASAWGTGSYEQYF. For the CDR3, the DNA is TGTGCCAGCGCATGGGGGACAGGATCCTACGAGCAGTACTTC.

The rearrangement uses TRBV9 and TRBJ1-1; D perhaps matches TRBD1 (5 bases). V was clipped by 4 bases and J by 0 bases, with 16 bases between them. The germline V gene has CDR1 SGDLS and CDR2 YYNGEE. The CDR3 has 16 residues. CDR3 sequence: CASSPVGHQMNTEAFF. In DNA form, the CDR3 reads TGTGCCAGCAGCCCTGTGGGGCACCAAATGAACACTGAAGCTTTCTTT.

This clone was seen more than once but under ten times. The V call is TRBV5-6, the J call TRBJ1-2, with D tentatively TRBD1 (5 bases). The V and J ends lost 3 bases and 6 bases respectively, with 15 bases between them. This CDR3 is 14 amino acids long. The germline V gene encodes CDR1 SGHDT and CDR2 YYEEEE. The CDR3 region is CASSYQNRLDGYTF. Written as DNA, the CDR3 is TGTGCCAGCAGCTACCAGAACAGGTTAGATGGCTACACCTTC.

This chain uses TRBV11-2 with TRBJ2-7; possibly TRBD1 for D (5 bases). The V and J ends lost 1 base and 0 bases respectively, with 7 bases between them. CDR3 length equals 14 residues. Germline-derived CDR1 and CDR2 are SGHAT and FQNNGV. The CDR3 region is CASSLVQGSYEQYF. CDR3 bases: TGTGCCAGCAGCTTAGTGCAGGGCTCCTACGAGCAGTACTTC. The variable domain in full, completed from reference TRBV11-2 and TRBJ2-7, reads EAGVAQSPRYKIIEKRQSVAFWCNPISGHATLYWYQQILGQGPKLLIQFQNNGVVDDSQLPKDRFSAERLKGVDSTLKIQPAKLEDSAVYLCASSLVQGSYEQYFGPGTRLTVT.

V and J are TRBV28 and TRBJ2-5, with TRBD1 identical over 12 bases. Germline V lookup: CDR1 MDHEN, CDR2 SYDVKM. The CDR3 spans 14 residues. The V segment lost 8 bases and the J segment 5 bases; nucleotides outside the gene matches: 6. DNA for the CDR3: TGTGCCAGCTTCGGGACAGGGGGCCGGGAGACCCAGTACTTC. It is translated as CASFGTGGRETQYF.

As DNA, the CDR3 is TGTGCCAGTAGTATTTGGGAGAACGAGCAGTACTTC. Residues: CASSIWENEQYF. This chain connects TRBV19 to TRBJ2-7; D may be TRBD2 (5 bases). The CDR3 totals 12 residues. V lost 3 bases and J lost 5, with 8 bases in between. Germline V CDR1 and CDR2: LNHDA, SQIVND (reference sequence).